This T cell receptor (beta chain) was recovered during a study of response to subunit inactivated influenza vaccine. Study-level findings and limits: The authors put forward the suggestion that each seasonal influenza vaccination may bring in only a limited number of new T cells.

As for this clonotype: Its antigen is currently unknown.

Germline-derived CDR1 and CDR2 are SGHRS and YFSETQ. The CDR3 totals 16 residues. J lost 0 bases, V lost 1 base, and 7 bases had no gene match. From the RT-PCR reads, TCRdb called clonotypes with MiXCR, one entry per CDR3 protein. The table records around 490,000 distinct CDR3 sequences, about 8% of them present only once. This TCR came from a man in his fifties or sixties who received an inactivated influenza vaccine. The V and J genes are TRBV5-1 and TRBJ2-7, with 7 bases aligning to TRBD2. The specimen was PBMCs from blood, collected about 23 months after vaccination. The CDR3 coding sequence is TGCGCCAGCAGCTTGATTACAGCGGGGCCCTCCTACGAGCAGTACTTC. Translating it yields CASSLITAGPSYEQYF.